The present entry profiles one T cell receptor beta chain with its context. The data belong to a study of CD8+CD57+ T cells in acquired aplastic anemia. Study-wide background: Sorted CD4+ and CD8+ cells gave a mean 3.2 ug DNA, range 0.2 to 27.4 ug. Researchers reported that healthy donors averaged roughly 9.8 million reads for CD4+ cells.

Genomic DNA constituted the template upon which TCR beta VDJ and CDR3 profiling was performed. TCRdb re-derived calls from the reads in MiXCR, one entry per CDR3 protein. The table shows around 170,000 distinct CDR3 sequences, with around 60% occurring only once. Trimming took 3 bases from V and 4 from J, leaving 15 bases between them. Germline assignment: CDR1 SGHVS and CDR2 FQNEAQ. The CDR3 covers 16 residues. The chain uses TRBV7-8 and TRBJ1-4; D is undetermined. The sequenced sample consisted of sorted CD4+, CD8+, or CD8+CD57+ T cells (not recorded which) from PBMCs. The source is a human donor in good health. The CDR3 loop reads CASSFTGSAVNEKLFF. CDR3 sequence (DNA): TGTGCCAGCAGCTTCACGGGGTCGGCTGTTAATGAAAAACTGTTTTTT. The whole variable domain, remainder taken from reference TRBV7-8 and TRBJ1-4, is GAGVSQSPRYKVAKRGQDVALRCDPISGHVSLFWYQQALGQGPEFLTYFQNEAQLDKSGLPSDRFFAERPEGSVSTLKIQRTQQEDSAVYLCASSFTGSAVNEKLFFGSGTQLSVL.